This TCR beta chain came from a study of T-cell memory formation after mild COVID-19. Broader study findings: Pre-infection memory harbored some responding clones, suggesting cross-reactive memory joined.

Barcoded TCR alpha and TCR beta cDNA libraries with UMIs came from 5'RACE using constant-segment primers. MiXCR, run by TCRdb on the 5' RACE reads, gives a single entry per CDR3 protein. The sample shows hundreds of thousands of distinct CDR3 sequences, around a sixth of them seen only once. CDR1 and CDR2 (germline): MDHEN, SYDVKM. This CDR3 contains 14 residues. V dropped 6 bases and J dropped 5 bases, with 16 bases sitting between them. A few counts support this clonotype. Its antigen is not identified. The source is a man aged 18 to 29 who had mild COVID-19 (a few samples of this study predate the infection). Cell type and time point are not known. Input material: PBMCs or a T cell subset sorted from them (not recorded which). The chain recombines TRBV28 with TRBJ2-5; D is ambiguous. The CDR3 sequence: CASRQFPGRETQYF. CDR3 DNA: TGTGCCAGCAGACAGTTCCCTGGCCGGGAGACCCAGTACTTC.